The present TCR beta chain was sequenced within a study of T-cell reconstitution after alpha-beta-depleted transplantation in children. CDR3 length: 15 residues. V lost 8 bases to trimming and J lost 5 bases, with 19 bases between them. The germline CDR1 and CDR2 sequences are LNHDA and SQIVND (reference sequence). Findings and caveats of the study: The high TCRbeta diversity at day 60 in some patients came from surviving recipient T cells and thymic progenitors. As was reported, about two months after transplant, alpha-beta T cells came from several hundred expanded graft clones. T-cell counts and diversity were attributed mostly to newly produced T cells one year after transplant.

It was with unique molecular identifiers that the TCRbeta library was prepared. TCRdb reanalysed the PCR reads using MiXCR and keeps one entry per CDR3 protein. Found here are fewer than 350,000 distinct CDR3 sequences, around 7.3% of them singletons; the top ten hold over 7.5%. This clonotype has at least ten counts. Antigen specificity is unknown. Sequenced material: peripheral blood, taken 360 days after TCRalphabeta/CD19-depleted stem cell transplant. The source is a female patient aged 2-15 years who had a stem cell transplant for Fanconi anemia, so the T cells may come from the graft donor. V usage is TRBV19 and J usage is TRBJ2-1, with D maybe TRBD1 (6 bases). CDR3 in DNA: TGTGCCAGTCTAATACAGGGCGTCCACAACAATGAGCAGTTCTTC. This translates into CASLIQGVHNNEQFF.